This TCR beta chain appears in the sequencing data of a study of control samples from healthy donors and cancer patients. Clones were read by immunoSEQ multiplex PCR, and TCRdb kept only the in-frame ones, dropping some. This sample has roughly 100,000 clones, with 80% to 95% found just once. V was pared by 4 bases and J by 5 bases, with 6 bases of the junction left unmatched. CDR1 SEHNR and CDR2 FQNEAQ come from the germline V gene (reference sequence). The CDR3 contains 15 residues. This receptor was obtained from a woman aged 25 to 45 in good health. The V and J genes are TRBV7-9 and TRBJ1-2, with 11 bases lining up with TRBD1. Sequencing used blood. The CDR3 coding sequence is TGTGCCAGCAGCTCCCGGACAGGGGGCAGGTATGGCTACACCTTC. This translates into CASSSRTGGRYGYTF.